Reported below is one T cell receptor beta chain. Trimming took 6 bases from V and 0 from J; bases not matched to a gene: 6. The CDR3 consists of 16 residues. The germline V gene has CDR1 SGHTA and CDR2 FQGNSA. Reverse transcription of roughly 0.5 to 1 ug RNA was carried out with random hexamers. The authors amplified TCR beta CDR3 across 54 Vbeta and 13 Jbeta using immunoSEQ multiplex PCR. TCRdb used MiXCR to reprocess the immunoSEQ multiplex PCR reads, holding one entry per CDR3 protein. The sample lists roughly 190,000 distinct CDR3 sequences, 90% to 95% occurring once. The record originates from a study of CD8 T cells in Susac syndrome.

Sequenced: CD4+ T cells from PBMCs. The chain has TRBV7-2 and TRBJ2-3; TRBD2 matches 10 bases. The clonotype originates from a human donor in good health. CDR3: CASRLAGAFSTDTQYF. Written as DNA, the CDR3 is TGTGCCAGCAGGCTAGCGGGGGCCTTCAGCACAGATACGCAGTATTTT.